This entry describes one T cell receptor (beta chain). Antigen specificity is unknown. This record comes from a study of post-analysis software for immune sequencing data. As for the study in general: Clinical courses comprised relapsing-remitting, secondary progressive and progressive-relapsing multiple sclerosis.

Study-wide results and caveats: Samples made in the same batch grouped tightly together by F measure. Compared with controls, patients showed significantly lower normalized Chao1 diversity. Among roughly 5 TRBV segments more frequent in patients than controls were TRBV5-6, TRBV5-1 and TRBV20-1.

CDR3 size: 16 residues. cDNA libraries for TCR beta contained unique molecular identifiers. From the PCR reads, TCRdb called clonotypes with MiXCR, one entry per CDR3 protein. The sample lists approximately 730,000 distinct CDR3 sequences; 35% to 55% were seen once. Sample: blood. This clonotype originated in a girl aged 10-17 years with multiple sclerosis. The V gene is TRBV12-3 or TRBV12-4, the J gene TRBJ2-1, with 9 nucleotides matching TRBD2. The last part of the DNA fits TRBJ2-7 better; the J call may be wrong. The CDR3 coding sequence is TGTGCCAGCAACCTATGGCTAGCGGGGCTCTACAATGAGCAGTACTTC. Its translation: CASNLWLAGLYNEQYF.